Below, 4 T cell receptor beta chains from the same sample are listed, as sequenced in a study of blood T cell repertoires in COVID-19. TCRdb's table, derived via immunoSEQ multiplex PCR, lists solely in-frame clones and lacks some. The sample lists 150,000 to 200,000 clones, 82% occurring once. Sequencing was done on a sample of PBMCs or T cells enriched from blood (not recorded which). These receptors came from an older woman with acute COVID-19.

The V and J genes are TRBV6-1 and TRBJ2-2, with a possible D match to TRBD1 (5 bases). The CDR3 runs to 16 residues. Trimming cost V 2 bases and J 1 base, with 11 bases left between them. Germline V gives CDR1 MNHNS, CDR2 SASEGT. The CDR3 DNA reads as TGTGCCAGCAGTGAACAGGGCGGTATGAACACCGGGGAGCTGTTTTTT. This sequence encodes CASSEQGGMNTGELFF.

The V call is TRBV4-1, the J call TRBJ2-5; TRBD2 matches 8 bases. Germline values: CDR1 MGHRA, CDR2 YSYEKL. Unmatched junction bases numbered 9, after V lost 4 bases and J lost 5 bases. CDR3 size: 15 residues. CDR3 amino acids: CASSPPRGGTETQYF. CDR3 nucleotide sequence: TGCGCCAGCAGCCCTCCCCGCGGGGGGACGGAGACCCAGTACTTC.

The J gene is TRBJ2-7, the V gene TRBV30, with TRBD1 as a possible D gene (8 bases). The ends were cut back, 4 bases at V and 1 base at J, with 17 bases in the middle. CDR1 and CDR2 from the germline V gene are GTSNPN and SVGIG (reference sequence). The length of the CDR3 is 15 residues. CDR3 nucleotides: TGTGCCTGGACCTGGGGGGGACAGGTATCCTACGAGCAGTACTTC. Its protein product is CAWTWGGQVSYEQYF.

J is TRBJ2-4 and V is TRBV7-9; 11 bases agree with TRBD2. This CDR3 is built from 19 residues. V was pared by 1 base and J by 6 bases, with 14 bases of the junction left unmatched. Germline-derived CDR1 and CDR2 are SEHNR and FQNEAQ (reference sequence). The CDR3 loop reads CASSLGSGRAQHGGNIQYF. Here the CDR3 DNA reads TGTGCCAGCAGCTTAGGTAGCGGGAGGGCACAGCACGGGGGAAACATTCAGTACTTC.